One and the same sample provided the 28 T cell receptor beta chains below, sequenced in a study of cytomegalovirus exposure and HLA in healthy donors. Primers included in the PCR were 60 Vbeta and 13 Jbeta primers. Assay: immunoSEQ multiplex PCR; the TCRdb copy retains only in-frame clones and omits some. Here the sample spans over 150,000 clones, over 60% being singletons. Sample: PBMCs. The source of these receptors is a woman between 40 and 55 years old in good health and CMV-seronegative.

In its sample, this clone was seen once. J is TRBJ1-5 and V is TRBV6-5; D might be TRBD1 (5 bases). V lost 6 bases to trimming and J lost 6 bases, with 9 bases between them. This CDR3 is 12 amino acids long. Germline-derived CDR1 and CDR2 are MNHEY and SVGAGI. The CDR3 sequence: CASRGGGQPQHF. The CDR3 DNA reads as TGTGCCAGCAGGGGGGGTGGTCAGCCCCAGCATTTT.

V usage is TRBV5-1 and J usage is TRBJ1-5, with D uncertain. The CDR3 has 15 residues. The germline V gene has CDR1 SGHRS and CDR2 YFSETQ. V gave up 4 bases and J gave up 5 bases, with 16 bases separating them. CDR3 coding DNA: TGCGCCAGCAGCGGGCGGGCTATGTTCGATCAGCCCCAGCATTTT. Its translation is CASSGRAMFDQPQHF. The full variable domain, its missing parts supplied by reference TRBV5-1 and TRBJ1-5, is KAGVTQTPRYLIKTRGQQVTLSCSPISGHRSVSWYQQTPGQGLQFLFEYFSETQRNKGNFPGRFSGRQFSNSRSEMNVSTLELGDSALYLCASSGRAMFDQPQHFGDGTRLSIL.

The chain recombines TRBV12-5 with TRBJ2-3; no reliable D call. Trimming took 3 bases from V and 5 from J, leaving 9 bases between them. CDR3 size: 13 residues. Looked up from germline, CDR1 is LGHNT and CDR2 is FRNRAP. For the CDR3, the DNA is TGTGCTAGTGGTTTACCGACTGGAGATACGCAGTATTTT. Its protein is CASGLPTGDTQYF.

The rearrangement joins TRBV6-5 to TRBJ2-7; TRBD1 is a possible D gene (6 bases). CDR3 size: 15 residues. Germline values: CDR1 MNHEY, CDR2 SVGAGI. With 0 bases removed from V and 7 bases from J, the gap between germline ends came to 16 bases. CDR3 sequence reads: CASSYSLQGLGEQYF. As DNA, the CDR3 is TGTGCCAGCAGTTACTCGTTACAGGGATTGGGGGAGCAGTACTTC.

This chain connects TRBV27 to TRBJ2-7; possibly TRBD1 for D (6 bases). Germline V lookup: CDR1 MNHEY, CDR2 SMNVEV (reference sequence). Trimming stripped 4 bases from V and 1 base from J, with 23 bases between. This CDR3 has 18 residues. Here the CDR3 DNA reads TGTGCCAGCAGTTCCTTGACAGGCTCAAATAAGGTATCCTACGAGCAGTACTTC. Translating it yields CASSSLTGSNKVSYEQYF.

The V gene is TRBV6-1, the J gene TRBJ1-2; TRBD1 agrees at 9 bases. Germline CDR1 and CDR2: MNHNS and SASEGT. V was clipped by 7 bases and J by 6 bases; unmatched bases: 9. CDR3 length equals 14 residues. In DNA, the CDR3 is TGTGCCAGCATGAGGGGACAGGGAACGAATGGCTACACCTTC. It specifies CASMRGQGTNGYTF.

The rearrangement uses TRBV6-6 and TRBJ2-7, with TRBD1 matching 9 bases. The CDR3 runs 12 residues. V shed 8 bases and J 3 bases; nucleotides not matched to a gene: 2. Germline V lookup: CDR1 MNHNY, CDR2 SVGAGI (reference sequence). The CDR3 DNA follows: TGTGCCAGCGACAGGGGGAGCTACGAGCAGTACTTC. The encoded protein is CASDRGSYEQYF.

Here the CDR3 reads CASSTTGSDTQYF. CDR3 DNA sequence: TGTGCCAGCAGCACAACGGGTTCAGATACGCAGTATTTT. The rearrangement joins TRBV5-6 to TRBJ2-3, with D hard to call. In germline, CDR1 is SGHDT, CDR2 YYEEEE. The length of the CDR3 is 13 residues. V lost 4 bases to trimming and J lost 4 bases, with 10 bases between them.

This chain uses TRBV19 with TRBJ1-1; D possibly corresponds to TRBD1 (5 bases). CDR1 LNHDA and CDR2 SQIVND come from the germline V gene (reference sequence). CDR3 size: 14 residues. V was pared by 1 base and J by 3 bases, with 9 bases between. The CDR3 sequence is CASSIGRGYTEAFF. CDR3 DNA sequence: TGTGCCAGTAGTATAGGAAGGGGTTACACTGAAGCTTTCTTT.

This clone was counted a few times. CDR3 bases: TGTGCCAGCAGTGGCTCCGACAGGGGCGAGCAGTACTTC. Residues: CASSGSDRGEQYF. The rearrangement links TRBV6-1 to TRBJ2-7; 8 bases are a match to TRBD1. Germline CDR1 and CDR2: MNHNS and SASEGT. With V trimmed by 4 bases and J by 6 bases, 5 bases remained unmatched. The CDR3 covers 13 residues.

This chain uses TRBV10-1 with TRBJ2-7, with 9 positions matching TRBD1. CDR1 and CDR2 from the germline V gene are WNHNN and SYGVQD (reference sequence). The CDR3 is 13 amino acids. The junction had 5 bases not matched to a gene; V was cut back by 7 bases and J by 4 bases. The CDR3 coding sequence is TGCGCCAGCACGGGGACAGGGCTGTACGAGCAGTACTTC. Its translation is CASTGTGLYEQYF.

The rearrangement uses TRBV27 and TRBJ2-7, with 10 bases that match TRBD2. The CDR3 extends over 15 amino acids. CDR1 and CDR2 from the germline V gene are MNHEY and SMNVEV (reference sequence). V was clipped by 7 bases and J by 2 bases; unmatched bases: 8. This chain's CDR3 is CASTSGGSVTYEQYF. In DNA, the CDR3 is TGTGCCAGCACTAGCGGGGGAAGTGTTACCTACGAGCAGTACTTC.

This chain connects TRBV5-1 to TRBJ2-5; 9 nucleotides line up with TRBD1. Trimming took 4 bases from V and 4 from J; bases not matched to a gene: 8. CDR3 length: 15 amino acids. CDR1 SGHRS and CDR2 YFSETQ come from the germline V gene. The DNA of the CDR3 is TGCGCCAGCAGCCTAGGGACAGGGAGGCGAGAGACCCAGTACTTC. This encodes CASSLGTGRRETQYF.

The chain links TRBV2 to TRBJ1-1; no reliable D call. Germline CDR1 reads SNHLY; CDR2 reads FYNNEI. This CDR3 has 11 residues. The V and J ends lost 6 bases and 4 bases respectively, with 6 bases between them. The CDR3 DNA reads TGTGCCAGCAGCCTCAGCACTGAAGCTTTCTTT. Translating gives CASSLSTEAFF.

The V gene is TRBV4-1, the J gene TRBJ2-6; D is possibly TRBD2 (5 bases). Germline CDR1 MGHRA, CDR2 YSYEKL. The CDR3 has 18 amino acids. V was pared by 3 bases and J by 0 bases, with 15 bases between. The CDR3 reads CASSHLSRGISGANVLTF. The CDR3 DNA sequence: TGCGCCAGCAGCCATCTCTCACGGGGAATCTCTGGGGCCAACGTCCTGACTTTC.

V is TRBV28 and J is TRBJ1-6; 7 nucleotides align to TRBD1. The V gene's germline CDR1 is MDHEN and CDR2 SYDVKM. V was clipped by 4 bases and J by 9 bases; unmatched bases: 9. The CDR3 has 15 amino acids. The CDR3 is CASSSPKGASSPLHF. CDR3 nucleotide sequence: TGTGCCAGCAGTTCCCCAAAGGGGGCAAGTTCACCCCTCCACTTT. The whole variable domain, remainder taken from reference TRBV28 and TRBJ1-6, is DVKVTQSSRYLVKRTGEKVFLECVQDMDHENMFWYRQDPGLGLRLIYFSYDVKMKEKGDIPEGYSVSREKKERFSLILESASTNQTSMYLCASSSPKGASSPLHFGNGTRLTVT.

The V and J genes are TRBV6-6 and TRBJ2-2, with D hard to call. Looked up from germline, CDR1 is MNHNY and CDR2 is SVGAGI (reference sequence). The CDR3 is made up of 15 amino acids. Deletions cut 0 bases from V and 0 bases from J, with 5 bases between. The CDR3 loop reads CASSYSSSNTGELFF. The CDR3 DNA sequence: TGTGCCAGCAGTTACTCCTCGTCGAACACCGGGGAGCTGTTTTTT.

In its sample, this clone was seen once. The rearrangement uses TRBV11-3 and TRBJ2-7; D possibly corresponds to TRBD1 (5 bases). Germline CDR1 SGHNT, CDR2 YENEEA. The CDR3 extends over 14 amino acids. V was pared by 0 bases and J by 5 bases, with 11 bases between. The CDR3 DNA sequence: TGTGCCAGCAGCTTAGAGGCAGGGTCTAACGAGCAGTACTTC. Encoded protein: CASSLEAGSNEQYF. Full variable domain (outside the CDR3, taken from reference TRBV11-3 and TRBJ2-7): EAGVVQSPRYKIIEKKQPVAFWCNPISGHNTLYWYLQNLGQGPELLIRYENEEAVDDSQLPKDRFSAERLKGVDSTLKIQPAELGDSAVYLCASSLEAGSNEQYFGPGTRLTVT.

The V gene is TRBV7-9, the J gene TRBJ2-7, with no clear D. In germline, CDR1 is SEHNR, CDR2 FQNEAQ (reference sequence). Trimming removed 5 bases from V and 0 bases from J, with 5 bases in between. The CDR3 runs 12 residues. CDR3 sequence: CASSRSSYEQYF. For the CDR3, the DNA is TGTGCCAGCAGCCGCAGCTCCTACGAGCAGTACTTC.

The chain employs TRBV2 and TRBJ2-2; D uncertain. CDR1 is SNHLY and CDR2 is FYNNEI in the germline V gene. CDR3 length: 13 amino acids. Trimming stripped 7 bases from V and 7 bases from J, with 13 bases between. The CDR3 nucleotides are TGTGCCAGCATCATGAGACTTGGCGGGGAGCTGTTTTTT. Translation gives CASIMRLGGELFF.

This chain uses TRBV5-6 with TRBJ2-7; 11 positions agree with TRBD1. Per the germline V gene, CDR1 is SGHDT and CDR2 is YYEEEE. This CDR3 has 15 residues. V dropped 3 bases and J dropped 5; count of bases not matched to a gene: 7. CDR3 loop: CASSSRDRGWNEQYF. The DNA of the CDR3 is TGTGCCAGCAGCTCCAGGGACAGGGGGTGGAACGAGCAGTACTTC.

The rearrangement uses TRBV5-6 and TRBJ1-1, with D possibly TRBD1 on 5 matching bases. Germline V CDR1 and CDR2: SGHDT, YYEEEE. The CDR3 has 14 residues. Trimming cost V 4 bases and J 4 bases, with 14 bases left between them. The CDR3 DNA sequence: TGTGCCAGCAGCCTACCTGGCGGGGGCACTGAAGCTTTCTTT. Translating gives CASSLPGGGTEAFF.

V usage is TRBV27 and J usage is TRBJ1-1, with TRBD1 as a possible D gene (5 bases). This CDR3 contains 14 residues. Germline-derived CDR1 and CDR2 are MNHEY and SMNVEV (reference sequence). Trimming removed 3 bases from V and 6 bases from J, with 14 bases in between. CDR3 sequence (DNA): TGTGCCAGCAGTTTTTCGCGGGGGGGACCTGAAGCTTTCTTT. It yields the protein CASSFSRGGPEAFF.

V gene TRBV5-6 combines with J gene TRBJ1-3; D is unclear. There are 13 residues in the CDR3. CDR1 and CDR2 (germline): SGHDT, YYEEEE. The V gene lost 5 bases and the J gene lost 4 bases, with 10 bases spanning the gap. DNA of the CDR3: TGTGCCAGCAGGGACGGACTCGGAAACACCATATATTTT. Translating it yields CASRDGLGNTIYF. The full variable domain, rest sourced from reference TRBV5-6 and TRBJ1-3, is DAGVTQSPTHLIKTRGQQVTLRCSPKSGHDTVSWYQQALGQGPQFIFQYYEEEERQRGNFPDRFSGHQFPNYSSELNVNALLLGDSALYLCASRDGLGNTIYFGEGSWLTVV.

The rearrangement uses TRBV11-3 and TRBJ2-7, with a possible D match to TRBD2 (5 bases). The germline CDR1 and CDR2 sequences are SGHNT and YENEEA. The CDR3 consists of 16 residues. V lost 0 bases and J lost 1, with 13 bases in between. CDR3 in DNA: TGTGCCAGCAGCTTAGAGGTAGGGAGTGTGTCCTACGAGCAGTACTTC. The encoded protein is CASSLEVGSVSYEQYF.

This chain links TRBV5-4 with TRBJ2-3; 12 nucleotides agree with TRBD2. The CDR3 contains 16 residues. The V gene's germline CDR1 is SGHNT and CDR2 YYREEE (reference sequence). V gave up 1 base and J gave up 5 bases; unmatched junction bases: 5. The CDR3 spells CASSLRLAGEIDTQYF. CDR3 sequence (DNA): TGTGCCAGCAGCTTGCGACTAGCGGGAGAGATAGATACGCAGTATTTT.

This clone was detected a few times. V gene TRBV5-1 combines with J gene TRBJ2-2, with D possibly matching TRBD1 (6 bases). Trimming removed 4 bases at V and 6 bases at J, with 13 bases between. The germline V gene encodes CDR1 SGHRS and CDR2 YFSETQ. This CDR3 is built from 14 residues. The CDR3 DNA sequence: TGCGCCAGCAGCGACCTACAGGGACCCGGGGAGCTGTTTTTT. Amino acid sequence: CASSDLQGPGELFF.

This clone was counted a few times. CDR3 protein: CASSVGVKGSEKLFF. CDR3 in DNA: TGTGCCAGCAGCGTAGGTGTCAAGGGGTCTGAAAAACTGTTTTTT. V usage is TRBV9 and J usage is TRBJ1-4, with D perhaps TRBD1 (5 bases). The V gene's germline CDR1 is SGDLS and CDR2 YYNGEE. Trimming shortened V by 0 bases and J by 7 bases, and 13 bases separated the two germline ends. The CDR3 is made up of 15 amino acids.